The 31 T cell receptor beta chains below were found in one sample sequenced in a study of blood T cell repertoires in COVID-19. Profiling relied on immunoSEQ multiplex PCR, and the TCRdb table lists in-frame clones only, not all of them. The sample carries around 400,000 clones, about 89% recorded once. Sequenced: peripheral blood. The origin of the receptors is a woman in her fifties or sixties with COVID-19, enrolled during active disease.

As DNA, the CDR3 is TGTGCCAGTAGTAGCGGTAATGAGCAGTTCTTC. It specifies CASSSGNEQFF. This sequence joins TRBV19 and TRBJ2-1; D unresolved. V lost 4 bases, J lost 7 bases, and 5 bases lay in between. Germline CDR1 LNHDA, CDR2 SQIVND (reference sequence). The CDR3 loop spans 11 amino acids.

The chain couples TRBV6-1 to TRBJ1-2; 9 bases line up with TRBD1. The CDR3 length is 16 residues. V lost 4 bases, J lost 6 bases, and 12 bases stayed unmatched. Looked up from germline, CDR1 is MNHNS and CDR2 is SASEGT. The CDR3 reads CASSVPPGTGRHGYTF. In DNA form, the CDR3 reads TGTGCCAGCAGTGTTCCACCCGGGACAGGGAGGCATGGCTACACCTTC.

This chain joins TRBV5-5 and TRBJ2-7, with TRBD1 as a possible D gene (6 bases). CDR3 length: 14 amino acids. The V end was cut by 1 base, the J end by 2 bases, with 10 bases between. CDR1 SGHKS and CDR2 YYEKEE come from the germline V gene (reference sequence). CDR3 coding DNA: TGTGCCAGCAGCTTGCCAGGGGATGCCTACGAGCAGTACTTC. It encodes CASSLPGDAYEQYF. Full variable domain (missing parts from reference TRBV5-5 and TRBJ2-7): DAGVTQSPTHLIKTRGQQVTLRCSPISGHKSVSWYQQVLGQGPQFIFQYYEKEERGRGNFPDRFSARQFPNYSSELNVNALLLGDSALYLCASSLPGDAYEQYFGPGTRLTVT.

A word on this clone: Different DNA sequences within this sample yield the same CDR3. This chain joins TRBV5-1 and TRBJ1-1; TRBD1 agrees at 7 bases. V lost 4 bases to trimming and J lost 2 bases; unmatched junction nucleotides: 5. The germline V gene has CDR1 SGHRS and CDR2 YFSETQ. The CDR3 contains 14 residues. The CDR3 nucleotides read TGCGCCAGCAGCGGCCAAGGGGGCAACACTGAAGCTTTCTTT. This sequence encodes CASSGQGGNTEAFF.

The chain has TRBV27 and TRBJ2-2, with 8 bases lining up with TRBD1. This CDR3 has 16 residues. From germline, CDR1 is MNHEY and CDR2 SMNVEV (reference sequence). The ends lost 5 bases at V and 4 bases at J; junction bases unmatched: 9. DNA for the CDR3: TGTGCCAGCAGTCACCCACGGACAGGGCGCACCGGGGAGCTGTTTTTT. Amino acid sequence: CASSHPRTGRTGELFF.

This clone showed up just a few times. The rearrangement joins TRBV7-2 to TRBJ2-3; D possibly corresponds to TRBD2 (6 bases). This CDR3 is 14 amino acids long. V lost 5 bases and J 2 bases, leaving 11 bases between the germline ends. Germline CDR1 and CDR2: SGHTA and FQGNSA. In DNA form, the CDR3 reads TGTGCCAGCAGCCCAGGGACTTTCACAGATACGCAGTATTTT. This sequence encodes CASSPGTFTDTQYF.

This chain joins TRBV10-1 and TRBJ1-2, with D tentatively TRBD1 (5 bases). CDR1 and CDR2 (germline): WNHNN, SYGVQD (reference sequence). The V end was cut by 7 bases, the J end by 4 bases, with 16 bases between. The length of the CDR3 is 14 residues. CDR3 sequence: CASNRYWISYGYTF. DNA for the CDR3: TGCGCCAGCAACAGGTATTGGATTTCCTATGGCTACACCTTC.

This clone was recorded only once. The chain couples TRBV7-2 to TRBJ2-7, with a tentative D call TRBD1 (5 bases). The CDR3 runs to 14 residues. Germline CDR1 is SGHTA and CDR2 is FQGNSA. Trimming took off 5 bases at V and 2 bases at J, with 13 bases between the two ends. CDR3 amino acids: CASSLPGIAYEQYF. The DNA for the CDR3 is TGTGCCAGCAGCCTTCCAGGGATCGCCTACGAGCAGTACTTC.

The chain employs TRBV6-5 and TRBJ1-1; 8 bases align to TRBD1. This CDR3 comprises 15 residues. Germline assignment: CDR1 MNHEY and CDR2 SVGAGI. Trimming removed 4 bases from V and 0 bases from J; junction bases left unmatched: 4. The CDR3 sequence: CASSLTGVMNTEAFF. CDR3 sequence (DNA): TGTGCCAGCAGTTTGACAGGGGTCATGAACACTGAAGCTTTCTTT.

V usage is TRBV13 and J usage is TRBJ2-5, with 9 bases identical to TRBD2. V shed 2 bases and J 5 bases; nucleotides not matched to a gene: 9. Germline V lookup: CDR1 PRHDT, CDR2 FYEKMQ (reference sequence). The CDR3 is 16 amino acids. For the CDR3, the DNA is TGTGCCAGCAGCTTATTTGCGGGGGGGCTTCGGGAGACCCAGTACTTC. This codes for CASSLFAGGLRETQYF.

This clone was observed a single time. In DNA form, the CDR3 reads TGTGCCAGTAGTACGCTTCGTCAGGGTCACGAGCAGTACTTC. Amino acids: CASSTLRQGHEQYF. The V and J genes are TRBV19 and TRBJ2-7; TRBD1 might be the D (5 bases). The V end was cut by 4 bases, the J end by 5 bases, with 15 bases between. This CDR3 contains 14 residues. Germline V lookup: CDR1 LNHDA, CDR2 SQIVND (reference sequence).

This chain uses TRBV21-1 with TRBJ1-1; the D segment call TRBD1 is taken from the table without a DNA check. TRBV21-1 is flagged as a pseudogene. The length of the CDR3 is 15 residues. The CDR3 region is CASSKGSHAAGEAFF. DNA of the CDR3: TGTGCCAGCAGCAAAGGGTCACATGCCGCTGGTGAAGCTTTCTTT.

CDR3 DNA sequence: TGTGCCAGCAGCCCAGACGCCAGAGCGAATGAAAAACTGTTTTTT. Its protein product is CASSPDARANEKLFF. V gene TRBV6-5 combines with J gene TRBJ1-4, with unresolved D. The CDR3 runs 15 residues. Trimming cost V 6 bases and J 5 bases, with 16 bases left between them. Germline V lookup: CDR1 MNHEY, CDR2 SVGAGI.

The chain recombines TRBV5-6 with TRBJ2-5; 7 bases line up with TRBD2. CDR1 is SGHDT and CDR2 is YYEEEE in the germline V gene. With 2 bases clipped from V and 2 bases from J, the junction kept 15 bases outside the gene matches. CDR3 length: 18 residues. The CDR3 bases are TGTGCCAGCAGCTTCGGCGGGGGTTCGGCCCAGGCGCAAGAGACCCAGTACTTC. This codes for CASSFGGGSAQAQETQYF. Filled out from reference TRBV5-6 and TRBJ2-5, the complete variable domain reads DAGVTQSPTHLIKTRGQQVTLRCSPKSGHDTVSWYQQALGQGPQFIFQYYEEEERQRGNFPDRFSGHQFPNYSSELNVNALLLGDSALYLCASSFGGGSAQAQETQYFGPGTRLLVL.

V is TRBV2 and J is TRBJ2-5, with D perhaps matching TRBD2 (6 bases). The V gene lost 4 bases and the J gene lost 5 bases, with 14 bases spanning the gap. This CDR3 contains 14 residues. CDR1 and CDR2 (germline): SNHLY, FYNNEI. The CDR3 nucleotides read TGTGCCAGCAGTGCCGAGGAGGGCGGCGAGACCCAGTACTTC. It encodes CASSAEEGGETQYF.

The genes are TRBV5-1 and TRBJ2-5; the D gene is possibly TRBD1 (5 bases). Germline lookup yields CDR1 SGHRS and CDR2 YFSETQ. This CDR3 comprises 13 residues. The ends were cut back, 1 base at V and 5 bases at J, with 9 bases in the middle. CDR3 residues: CASSLKGLETQYF. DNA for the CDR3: TGCGCCAGCAGCTTGAAGGGGCTGGAGACCCAGTACTTC.

The CDR3 DNA reads TGTGCCAGCAGTGGAGGTTTTGCCTACGAGCAGTACTTC. Translating gives CASSGGFAYEQYF. The rearrangement joins TRBV6-6 to TRBJ2-7; weak D call: TRBD2 (5 bases). Germline assignment: CDR1 MNHNY and CDR2 SVGAGI (reference sequence). This CDR3 has 13 residues. Trimming shortened V by 5 bases and J by 2 bases, and 10 bases separated the two germline ends.

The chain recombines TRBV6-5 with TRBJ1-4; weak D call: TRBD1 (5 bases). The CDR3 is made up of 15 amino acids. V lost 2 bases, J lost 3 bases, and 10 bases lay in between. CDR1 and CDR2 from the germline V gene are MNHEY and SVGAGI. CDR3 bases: TGTGCCAGCAGTTACGCTCCCAGGGCTAATGAAAAACTGTTTTTT. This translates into CASSYAPRANEKLFF.

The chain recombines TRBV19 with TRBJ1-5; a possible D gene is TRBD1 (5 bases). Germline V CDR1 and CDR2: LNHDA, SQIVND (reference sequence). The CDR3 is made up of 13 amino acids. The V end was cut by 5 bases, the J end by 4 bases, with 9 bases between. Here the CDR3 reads CASSVRANQPQHF. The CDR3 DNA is TGTGCCAGTAGTGTCAGGGCGAATCAGCCCCAGCATTTT.

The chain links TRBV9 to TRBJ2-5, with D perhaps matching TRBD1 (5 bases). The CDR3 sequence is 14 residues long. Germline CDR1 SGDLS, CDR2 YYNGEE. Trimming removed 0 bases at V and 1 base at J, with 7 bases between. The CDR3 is CASSVGGFQETQYF. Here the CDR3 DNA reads TGTGCCAGCAGCGTAGGGGGCTTCCAAGAGACCCAGTACTTC.

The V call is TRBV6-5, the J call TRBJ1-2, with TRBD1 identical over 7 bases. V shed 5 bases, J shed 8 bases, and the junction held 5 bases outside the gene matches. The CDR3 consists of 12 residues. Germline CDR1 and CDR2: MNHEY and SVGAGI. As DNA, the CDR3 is TGTGCCAGCAGTAAGACAGGGATGGGCTACACCTTC. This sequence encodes CASSKTGMGYTF.

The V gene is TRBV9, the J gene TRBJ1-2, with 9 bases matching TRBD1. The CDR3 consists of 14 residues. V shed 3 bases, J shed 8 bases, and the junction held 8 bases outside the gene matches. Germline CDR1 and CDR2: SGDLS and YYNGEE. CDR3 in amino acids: CASSATGTGNGYTF. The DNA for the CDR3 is TGTGCCAGCAGCGCCACCGGGACAGGGAACGGCTACACCTTC.

The CDR3 nucleotides are TGTGCCAGCAGCGGGTCCCGGGACAGGGAAATCTATGGCTACACCTTC. Translating gives CASSGSRDREIYGYTF. The rearrangement links TRBV9 to TRBJ1-2, with 9 bases lining up with TRBD1. With V trimmed by 3 bases and J by 4 bases, 10 bases remained unmatched. The CDR3 runs 16 residues. CDR1 SGDLS and CDR2 YYNGEE come from the germline V gene.

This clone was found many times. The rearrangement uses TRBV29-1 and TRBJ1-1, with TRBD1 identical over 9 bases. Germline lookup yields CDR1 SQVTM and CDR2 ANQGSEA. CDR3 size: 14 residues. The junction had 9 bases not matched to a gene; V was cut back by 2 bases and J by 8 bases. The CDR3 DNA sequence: TGCAGCGTTGAATCCACTCCCGGGACAGGGGAAGCTTTCTTT. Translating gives CSVESTPGTGEAFF.

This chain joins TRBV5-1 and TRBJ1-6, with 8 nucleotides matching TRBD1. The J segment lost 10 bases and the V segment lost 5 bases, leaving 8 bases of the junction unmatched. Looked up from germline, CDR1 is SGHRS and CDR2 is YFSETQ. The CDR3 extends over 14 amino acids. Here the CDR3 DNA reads TGCGCCAGCAGTAGGACAGGGATAGGGTCACCCCTCCACTTT. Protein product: CASSRTGIGSPLHF.

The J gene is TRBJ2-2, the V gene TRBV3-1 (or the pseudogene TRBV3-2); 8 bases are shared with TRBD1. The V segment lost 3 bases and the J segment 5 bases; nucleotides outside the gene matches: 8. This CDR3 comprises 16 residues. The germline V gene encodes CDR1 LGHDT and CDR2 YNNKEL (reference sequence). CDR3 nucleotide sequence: TGTGCCAGCAGCCACTGGGACAGGAGTTTAACCGGGGAGCTGTTTTTT. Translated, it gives CASSHWDRSLTGELFF.

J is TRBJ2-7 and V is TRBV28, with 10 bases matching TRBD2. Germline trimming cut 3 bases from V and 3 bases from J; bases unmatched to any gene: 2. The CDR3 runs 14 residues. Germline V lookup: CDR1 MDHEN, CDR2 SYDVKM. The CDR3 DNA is TGTGCCAGCAGTTTTAGCGGGGGGTACTACGAGCAGTACTTC. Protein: CASSFSGGYYEQYF.

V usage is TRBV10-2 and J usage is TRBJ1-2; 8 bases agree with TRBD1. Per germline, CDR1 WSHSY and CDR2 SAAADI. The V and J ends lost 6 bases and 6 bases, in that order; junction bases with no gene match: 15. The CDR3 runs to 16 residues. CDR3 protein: CASRPLGQGRYHGYTF. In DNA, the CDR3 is TGCGCCAGCAGGCCACTAGGACAGGGACGGTACCATGGCTACACCTTC.

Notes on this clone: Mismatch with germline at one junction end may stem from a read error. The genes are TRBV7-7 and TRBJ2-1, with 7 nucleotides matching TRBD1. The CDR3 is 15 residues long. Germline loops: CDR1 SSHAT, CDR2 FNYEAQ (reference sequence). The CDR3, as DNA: TGTGCTAGCAGCTCTGGGACAGAGATTGACAATGAGCAGTTCTTC. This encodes CASSSGTEIDNEQFF.

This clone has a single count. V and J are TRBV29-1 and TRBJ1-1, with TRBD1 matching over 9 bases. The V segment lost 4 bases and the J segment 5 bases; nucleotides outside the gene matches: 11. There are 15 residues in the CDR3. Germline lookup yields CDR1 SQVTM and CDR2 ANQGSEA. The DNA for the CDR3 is TGCAGCGTTGGAAGGGTAACAGGGGGCAGTACTGAAGCTTTCTTT. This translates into CSVGRVTGGSTEAFF.

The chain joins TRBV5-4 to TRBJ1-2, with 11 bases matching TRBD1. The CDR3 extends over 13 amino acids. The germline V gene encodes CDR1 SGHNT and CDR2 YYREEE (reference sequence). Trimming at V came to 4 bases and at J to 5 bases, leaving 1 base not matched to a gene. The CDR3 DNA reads TGTGCCAGCAGCGGGACAGGGGGTTATGGCTACACCTTC. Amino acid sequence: CASSGTGGYGYTF. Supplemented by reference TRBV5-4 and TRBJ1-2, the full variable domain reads ETGVTQSPTHLIKTRGQQVTLRCSSQSGHNTVSWYQQALGQGPQFIFQYYREEENGRGNFPPRFSGLQFPNYSSELNVNALELDDSALYLCASSGTGGYGYTFGSGTRLTVV.